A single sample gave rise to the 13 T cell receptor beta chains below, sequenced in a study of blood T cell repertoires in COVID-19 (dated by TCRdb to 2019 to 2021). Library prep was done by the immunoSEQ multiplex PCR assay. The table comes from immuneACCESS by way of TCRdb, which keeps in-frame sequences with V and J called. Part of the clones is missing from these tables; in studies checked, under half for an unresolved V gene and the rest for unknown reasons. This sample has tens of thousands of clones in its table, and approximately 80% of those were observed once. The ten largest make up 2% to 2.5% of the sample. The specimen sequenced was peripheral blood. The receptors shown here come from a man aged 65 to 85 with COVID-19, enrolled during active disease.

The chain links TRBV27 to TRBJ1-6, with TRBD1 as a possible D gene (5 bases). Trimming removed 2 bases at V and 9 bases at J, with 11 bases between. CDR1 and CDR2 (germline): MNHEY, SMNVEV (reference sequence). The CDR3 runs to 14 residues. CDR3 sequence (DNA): TGTGCCAGCAGTTTAATCCAGGGTCGTTCACCCCTCCACTTT. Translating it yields CASSLIQGRSPLHF.

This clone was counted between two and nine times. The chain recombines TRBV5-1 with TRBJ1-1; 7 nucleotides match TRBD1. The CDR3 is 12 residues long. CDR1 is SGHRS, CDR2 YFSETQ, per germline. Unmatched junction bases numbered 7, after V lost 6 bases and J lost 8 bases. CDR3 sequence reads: CASKLEGAEAFF. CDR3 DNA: TGCGCCAGCAAACTGGAGGGGGCCGAAGCTTTCTTT.

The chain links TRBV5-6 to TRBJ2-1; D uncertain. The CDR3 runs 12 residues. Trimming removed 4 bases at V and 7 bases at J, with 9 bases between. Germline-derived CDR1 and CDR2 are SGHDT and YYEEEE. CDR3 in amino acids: CASSPGENEQFF. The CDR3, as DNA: TGTGCCAGCAGCCCCGGAGAGAATGAGCAGTTCTTC.

CDR3: CASSQGVGGAYEQYF. The CDR3 region has the DNA TGCGCCAGCAGCCAAGGGGTGGGAGGCGCCTACGAGCAGTACTTC. The chain has TRBV4-3 and TRBJ2-7, with D maybe TRBD2 (6 bases). V shed 1 base and J shed 2 bases, with 12 bases lying between them. This CDR3 is built from 15 residues. Germline CDR1 LGHNA, CDR2 YSLEER.

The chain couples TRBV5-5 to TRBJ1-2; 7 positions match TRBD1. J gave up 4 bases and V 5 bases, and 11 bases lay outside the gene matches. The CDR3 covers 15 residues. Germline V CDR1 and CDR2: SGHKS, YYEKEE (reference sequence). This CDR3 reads CASSPGQAQFYGYTF. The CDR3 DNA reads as TGTGCCAGCAGTCCCGGACAGGCCCAATTCTATGGCTACACCTTC.

The CDR3 coding sequence is TGCAGCGTTGGGGCAGGGGGCTTAGCTAACTATGGCTACACCTTC. Translation gives CSVGAGGLANYGYTF. The chain uses TRBV29-1 and TRBJ1-2, with 8 bases that match TRBD1. V trimming: 4 bases; J trimming: 0 bases; junction bases outside the gene matches: 7. The CDR3 is 15 amino acids. Germline values: CDR1 SQVTM, CDR2 ANQGSEA. The whole variable domain, filled in from reference TRBV29-1 and TRBJ1-2, reads SAVISQKPSRDICQRGTSLTIQCQVDSQVTMMFWYRQQPGQSLTLIATANQGSEATYESGFVIDKFPISRPNLTFSTLTVSNMSPEDSSIYLCSVGAGGLANYGYTFGSGTRLTVV.

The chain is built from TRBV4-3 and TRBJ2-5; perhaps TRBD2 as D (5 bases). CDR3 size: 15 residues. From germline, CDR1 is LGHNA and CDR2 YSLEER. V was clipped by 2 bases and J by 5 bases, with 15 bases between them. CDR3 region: CASSQRPGTTETQYF. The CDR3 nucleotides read TGCGCCAGCAGCCAACGACCGGGAACTACGGAGACCCAGTACTTC.

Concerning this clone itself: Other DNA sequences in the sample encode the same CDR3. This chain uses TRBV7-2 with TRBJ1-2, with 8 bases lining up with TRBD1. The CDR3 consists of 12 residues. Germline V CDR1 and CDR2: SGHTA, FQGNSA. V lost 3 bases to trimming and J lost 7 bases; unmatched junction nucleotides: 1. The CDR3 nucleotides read TGTGCCAGCAGCTTGGACAGGGTTGGCTACACCTTC. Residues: CASSLDRVGYTF.

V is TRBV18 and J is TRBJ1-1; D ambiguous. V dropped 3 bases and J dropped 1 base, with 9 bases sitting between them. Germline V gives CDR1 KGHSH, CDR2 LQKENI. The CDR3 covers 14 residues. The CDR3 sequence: CASSPREKNTEAFF. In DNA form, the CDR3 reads TGTGCCAGCTCACCCCGAGAGAAGAACACTGAAGCTTTCTTT. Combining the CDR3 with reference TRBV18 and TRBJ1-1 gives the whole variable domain NAGVMQNPRHLVRRRGQEARLRCSPMKGHSHVYWYRQLPEEGLKFMVYLQKENIIDESGMPKERFSAEFPKEGPSILRIQQVVRGDSAAYFCASSPREKNTEAFFGQGTRLTVV.

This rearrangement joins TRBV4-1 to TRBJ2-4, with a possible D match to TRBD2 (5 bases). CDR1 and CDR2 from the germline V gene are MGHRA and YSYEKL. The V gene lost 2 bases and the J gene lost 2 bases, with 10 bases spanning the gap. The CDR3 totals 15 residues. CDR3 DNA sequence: TGCGCCAGCAGCCAAATGGACTTGTCCAAAAACATTCAGTACTTC. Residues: CASSQMDLSKNIQYF.

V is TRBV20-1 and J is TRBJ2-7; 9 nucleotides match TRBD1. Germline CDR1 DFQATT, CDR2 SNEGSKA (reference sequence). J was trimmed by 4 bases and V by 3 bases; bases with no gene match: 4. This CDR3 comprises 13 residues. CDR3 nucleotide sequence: TGCAGTGCTAGTCACGACAGGGGGTACGAGCAGTACTTC. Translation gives CSASHDRGYEQYF.

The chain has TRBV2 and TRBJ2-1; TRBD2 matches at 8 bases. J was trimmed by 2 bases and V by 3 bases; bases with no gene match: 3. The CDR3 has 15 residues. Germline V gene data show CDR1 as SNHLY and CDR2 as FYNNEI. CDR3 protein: CASSEGRGAYNEQFF. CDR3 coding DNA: TGTGCCAGCAGTGAGGGGCGGGGGGCCTACAATGAGCAGTTCTTC.

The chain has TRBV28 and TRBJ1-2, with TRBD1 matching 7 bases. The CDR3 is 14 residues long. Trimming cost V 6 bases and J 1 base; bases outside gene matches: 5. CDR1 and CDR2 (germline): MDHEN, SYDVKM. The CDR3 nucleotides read TGTGCCAGCAGACAGGGGACTGTTAACTATGGCTACACCTTC. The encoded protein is CASRQGTVNYGYTF.